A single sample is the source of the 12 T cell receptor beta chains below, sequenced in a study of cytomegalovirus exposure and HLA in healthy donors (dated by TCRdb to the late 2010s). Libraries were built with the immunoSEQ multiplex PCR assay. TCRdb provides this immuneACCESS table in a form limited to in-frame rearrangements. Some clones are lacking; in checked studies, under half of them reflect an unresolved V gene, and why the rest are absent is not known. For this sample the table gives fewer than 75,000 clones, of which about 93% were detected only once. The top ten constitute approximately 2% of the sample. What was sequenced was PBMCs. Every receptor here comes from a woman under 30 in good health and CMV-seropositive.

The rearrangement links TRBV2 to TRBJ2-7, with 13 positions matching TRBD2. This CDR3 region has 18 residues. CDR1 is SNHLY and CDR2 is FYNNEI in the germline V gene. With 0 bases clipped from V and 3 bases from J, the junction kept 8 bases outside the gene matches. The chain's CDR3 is CASSEASRLAGGNYEQYF. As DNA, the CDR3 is TGTGCCAGCAGTGAAGCCTCCCGACTAGCGGGGGGCAACTACGAGCAGTACTTC.

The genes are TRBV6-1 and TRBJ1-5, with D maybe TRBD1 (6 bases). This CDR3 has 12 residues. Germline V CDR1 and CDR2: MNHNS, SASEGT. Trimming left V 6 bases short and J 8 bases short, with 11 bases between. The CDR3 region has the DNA TGTGCCAGCAGGGGGGCGGCGGAGCCCCAGCATTTT. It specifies CASRGAAEPQHF.

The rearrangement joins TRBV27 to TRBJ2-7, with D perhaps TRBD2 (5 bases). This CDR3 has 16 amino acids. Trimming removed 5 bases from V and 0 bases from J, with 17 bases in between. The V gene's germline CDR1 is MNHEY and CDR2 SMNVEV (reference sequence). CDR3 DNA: TGTGCCAGCAGTCCGAGGACGGGAAAAAGCTCCTACGAGCAGTACTTC. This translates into CASSPRTGKSSYEQYF.

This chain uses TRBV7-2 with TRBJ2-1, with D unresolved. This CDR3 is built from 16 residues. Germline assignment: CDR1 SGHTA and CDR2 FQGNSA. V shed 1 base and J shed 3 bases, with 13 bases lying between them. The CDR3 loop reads CASSLVRVVVYNEQFF. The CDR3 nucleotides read TGTGCCAGCAGCTTAGTTCGAGTTGTAGTCTACAATGAGCAGTTCTTC.

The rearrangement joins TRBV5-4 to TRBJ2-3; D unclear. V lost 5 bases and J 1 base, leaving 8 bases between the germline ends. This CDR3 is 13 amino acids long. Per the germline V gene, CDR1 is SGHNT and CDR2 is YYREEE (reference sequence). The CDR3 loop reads CASSLRGTDTQYF. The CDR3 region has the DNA TGTGCCAGCAGTTTGAGAGGCACAGATACGCAGTATTTT.

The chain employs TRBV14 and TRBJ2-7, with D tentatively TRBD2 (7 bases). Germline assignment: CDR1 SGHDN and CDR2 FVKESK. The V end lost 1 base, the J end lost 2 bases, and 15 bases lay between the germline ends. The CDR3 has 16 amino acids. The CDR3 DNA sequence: TGTGCCAGCAGCCAAGCCAAGGGGGAGGGGACCTACGAGCAGTACTTC. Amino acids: CASSQAKGEGTYEQYF.

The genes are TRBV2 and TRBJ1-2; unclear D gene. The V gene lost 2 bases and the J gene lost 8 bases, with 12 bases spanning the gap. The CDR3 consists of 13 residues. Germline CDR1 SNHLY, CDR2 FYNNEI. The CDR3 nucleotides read TGTGCCAGCAGTGAAATGAGGGAGGAAGGCTACACCTTC. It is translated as CASSEMREEGYTF.

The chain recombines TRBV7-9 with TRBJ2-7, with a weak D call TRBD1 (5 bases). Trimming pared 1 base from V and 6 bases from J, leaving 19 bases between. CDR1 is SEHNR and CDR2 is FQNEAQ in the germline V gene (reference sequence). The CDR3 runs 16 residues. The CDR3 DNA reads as TGTGCCAGCAGCTTAGACGTCCCTCAGGGTGTGGTCGAGCAGTACTTC. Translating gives CASSLDVPQGVVEQYF.

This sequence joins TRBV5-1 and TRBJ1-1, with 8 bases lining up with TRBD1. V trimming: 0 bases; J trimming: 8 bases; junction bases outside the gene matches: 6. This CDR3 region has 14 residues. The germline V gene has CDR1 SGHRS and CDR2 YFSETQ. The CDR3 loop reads CASSLARTGLEAFF. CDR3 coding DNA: TGCGCCAGCAGCTTGGCCAGGACAGGGCTGGAAGCTTTCTTT.

The CDR3 sequence is CASSDLQGSNTEAFF. As DNA, the CDR3 is TGTGCCAGCAGTGACCTACAGGGGTCGAACACTGAAGCTTTCTTT. The genes are TRBV6-1 and TRBJ1-1; 7 bases are a match to TRBD1. V shed 3 bases and J 1 base; nucleotides not matched to a gene: 5. The CDR3 spans 15 residues. CDR1 MNHNS and CDR2 SASEGT come from the germline V gene.

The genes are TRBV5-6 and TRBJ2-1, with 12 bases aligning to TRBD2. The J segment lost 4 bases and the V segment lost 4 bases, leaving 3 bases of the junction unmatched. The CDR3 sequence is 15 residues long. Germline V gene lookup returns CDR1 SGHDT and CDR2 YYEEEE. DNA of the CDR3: TGTGCCAGCAGCCTGACTAGCGGGAGTTACAATGAGCAGTTCTTC. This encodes CASSLTSGSYNEQFF.

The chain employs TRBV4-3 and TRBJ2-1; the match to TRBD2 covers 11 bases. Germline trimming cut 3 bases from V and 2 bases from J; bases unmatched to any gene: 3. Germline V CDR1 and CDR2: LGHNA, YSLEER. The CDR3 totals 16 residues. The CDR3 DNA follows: TGCGCCAGCAGCCAGGATAGCGGGGGGGCCTACAATGAGCAGTTCTTC. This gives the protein CASSQDSGGAYNEQFF.